These T cell receptor beta chains were read from a single sample in a study of control samples from healthy donors and cancer patients. Method: immunoSEQ multiplex PCR; TCRdb's copy keeps in-frame clones and lacks some. The sample lists 130,000 or so clones; roughly 90% were seen once. The sample consisted of blood. All receptors derive from a woman aged 45-60 years in good health. The CDR3 runs from the conserved cysteine through the conserved F or W. The order of the fields is CDR3 protein, CDR3 DNA, D gene, clone size, V gene, J gene. A D gene is named only where the DNA matches it firmly. Size is omitted from some rows. Given values are once, few, many or a class for expanded clones.

CDR3 protein: CASSGDRGDNNYGYTF; CDR3 DNA: TGTGCCAGCAGCGGGGACAGGGGGGACAATAACTATGGCTACACCTTC; D gene: TRBD1; clone size: -; V gene: TRBV27; J gene: TRBJ1-2
CDR3 protein: CASSFRQGLPSYNEQFF; CDR3 DNA: TGTGCCAGCAGTTTCCGGCAGGGCCTACCCTCCTACAATGAGCAGTTCTTC; D gene: -; clone size: -; V gene: TRBV28; J gene: TRBJ2-1
CDR3 protein: CASSLVSPARVGSPLHF; CDR3 DNA: TGTGCCAGCAGCTTGGTTTCTCCGGCGCGGGTCGGTTCACCCCTCCACTTT; D gene: -; clone size: -; V gene: TRBV5-6; J gene: TRBJ1-6
CDR3 protein: CASSLYYTEAFF; CDR3 DNA: TGTGCCAGCAGTTTATATTACACTGAAGCTTTCTTT; D gene: -; clone size: -; V gene: TRBV13; J gene: TRBJ1-1
CDR3 protein: CASSPWGGSYNSPLHF; CDR3 DNA: TGTGCCAGCAGTCCATGGGGCGGCTCCTATAATTCACCCCTCCACTTT; D gene: -; clone size: -; V gene: TRBV27; J gene: TRBJ1-6
CDR3 protein: CASSRWTASYEQYF; CDR3 DNA: TGTGCCAGCAGCCGGTGGACAGCTTCCTACGAGCAGTACTTC; D gene: -; clone size: -; V gene: TRBV5-4; J gene: TRBJ2-7
CDR3 protein: CASSPRPRGDTEAFF; CDR3 DNA: TGTGCCAGCTCACCCCGACCCCGGGGCGACACTGAAGCTTTCTTT; D gene: -; clone size: -; V gene: TRBV18; J gene: TRBJ1-1
CDR3 protein: CASSLGEKLFF; CDR3 DNA: TGTGCCAGCAGTTTAGGTGAAAAACTGTTTTTT; D gene: -; clone size: -; V gene: TRBV6-6; J gene: TRBJ1-4
CDR3 protein: CASSLPPGKPQHF; CDR3 DNA: TGTGCCAGCAGCTTGCCTCCAGGGAAGCCCCAGCATTTT; D gene: -; clone size: -; V gene: TRBV7-8; J gene: TRBJ1-5
CDR3 protein: CASSSGVDQPQHF; CDR3 DNA: TGTGCCAGCAGTTCAGGGGTGGATCAGCCCCAGCATTTT; D gene: -; clone size: -; V gene: TRBV28; J gene: TRBJ1-5
CDR3 protein: CASSANTGESGETQYF; CDR3 DNA: TGCGCCAGCAGCGCAAACACGGGGGAGAGTGGAGAGACCCAGTACTTC; D gene: -; clone size: once; V gene: TRBV5-1; J gene: TRBJ2-5
CDR3 protein: CASSIERDGVAFF; CDR3 DNA: TGTGCCAGTAGTATAGAGAGGGACGGGGTCGCTTTCTTT; D gene: -; clone size: -; V gene: TRBV19; J gene: TRBJ1-1
CDR3 protein: CASSHVGITDTQYF; CDR3 DNA: TGTGCCAGTAGTCATGTAGGGATAACAGATACGCAGTATTTT; D gene: -; clone size: -; V gene: TRBV19; J gene: TRBJ2-3
CDR3 protein: CASSLEGSGSTDTQYF; CDR3 DNA: TGCGCCAGCAGCTTGGAGGGGAGTGGAAGCACAGATACGCAGTATTTT; D gene: -; clone size: -; V gene: TRBV5-1; J gene: TRBJ2-3
CDR3 protein: CASSPPGTGAGELFF; CDR3 DNA: TGTGCCAGCAGTCCCCCCGGGACAGGGGCCGGGGAGCTGTTTTTT; D gene: TRBD1; clone size: -; V gene: TRBV28; J gene: TRBJ2-2
CDR3 protein: CATSRDPGGGADTQYF; CDR3 DNA: TGTGCCACCAGCAGAGACCCGGGAGGCGGGGCAGATACGCAGTATTTT; D gene: TRBD2; clone size: -; V gene: TRBV15; J gene: TRBJ2-3
CDR3 protein: CASSQSGTTRGQYF; CDR3 DNA: TGTGCCAGCAGCCAATCCGGGACAACGAGGGGGCAGTACTTC; D gene: -; clone size: -; V gene: TRBV3-1/TRBV3-2; J gene: TRBJ2-7
CDR3 protein: CASSSGRGRPYNEQFF; CDR3 DNA: TGTGCCAGCAGTTCAGGTCGCGGGAGACCCTACAATGAGCAGTTCTTC; D gene: TRBD2; clone size: -; V gene: TRBV27; J gene: TRBJ2-1
CDR3 protein: CASSEDGFNTEAFF; CDR3 DNA: TGTGCCAGCAGCGAAGACGGTTTTAACACTGAAGCTTTCTTT; D gene: -; clone size: -; V gene: TRBV9; J gene: TRBJ1-1
CDR3 protein: CASSLNPRLAAYNEQFF; CDR3 DNA: TGTGCCAGCAGCTTAAATCCCCGACTAGCTGCCTACAATGAGCAGTTCTTC; D gene: TRBD2; clone size: -; V gene: TRBV7-6; J gene: TRBJ2-1
CDR3 protein: CASSQEAIGLTGNTIYF; CDR3 DNA: TGTGCCAGCAGCCAAGAGGCCATTGGGCTTACTGGAAACACCATATATTTT; D gene: -; clone size: few; V gene: TRBV3-1/TRBV3-2; J gene: TRBJ1-3
CDR3 protein: CASSQRQGAFNYGYTF; CDR3 DNA: TGTGCCAGCAGTCAAAGACAGGGGGCGTTTAACTATGGCTACACCTTC; D gene: TRBD1; clone size: -; V gene: TRBV6-2/TRBV6-3; J gene: TRBJ1-2
CDR3 protein: CASRAGGYGYTF; CDR3 DNA: TGCGCCAGCAGGGCAGGGGGCTATGGCTACACCTTC; D gene: TRBD1; clone size: once; V gene: TRBV5-1; J gene: TRBJ1-2
CDR3 protein: CASSTYQPQHF; CDR3 DNA: TGTGCCAGCAGTACTTATCAGCCCCAGCATTTT; D gene: -; clone size: -; V gene: TRBV6-5; J gene: TRBJ1-5
CDR3 protein: CASSKERTIGGYTF; CDR3 DNA: TGTGCCAGCAGCAAAGAGAGGACAATCGGGGGCTACACCTTC; D gene: -; clone size: -; V gene: TRBV21-1; J gene: TRBJ1-2
CDR3 protein: CASSLMSGRARGDTIYF; CDR3 DNA: TGTGCCAGCAGTTTAATGTCCGGCAGGGCGAGGGGAGACACCATATATTTT; D gene: -; clone size: -; V gene: TRBV28; J gene: TRBJ1-3
CDR3 protein: CASSDSRETDTQYF; CDR3 DNA: TGTGCCAGCAGTGACTCGCGGGAGACAGATACGCAGTATTTT; D gene: TRBD2; clone size: once; V gene: TRBV6-4; J gene: TRBJ2-3
CDR3 protein: CASSLRGSTEAFF; CDR3 DNA: TGTGCCAGCAGTTTAAGGGGAAGCACTGAAGCTTTCTTT; D gene: -; clone size: -; V gene: TRBV12-3/TRBV12-4; J gene: TRBJ1-1
CDR3 protein: CASSLPFGGASGNTIYF; CDR3 DNA: TGTGCCAGCAGTTTACCATTCGGGGGCGCCTCTGGAAACACCATATATTTT; D gene: -; clone size: -; V gene: TRBV28; J gene: TRBJ1-3
CDR3 protein: CASSLGDVHSNQPQHF; CDR3 DNA: TGTGCCAGCAGCTTAGGAGACGTCCATAGCAATCAGCCCCAGCATTTT; D gene: -; clone size: -; V gene: TRBV7-9; J gene: TRBJ1-5
CDR3 protein: CASSFSGLDTEAFF; CDR3 DNA: TGTGCCAGCAGCTTCTCAGGGTTAGACACTGAAGCTTTCTTT; D gene: -; clone size: -; V gene: TRBV6-5; J gene: TRBJ1-1
CDR3 protein: CAWSLGTSGGLAMETQYF; CDR3 DNA: TGTGCCTGGAGTCTAGGGACTAGCGGGGGTCTCGCGATGGAGACCCAGTACTTC; D gene: TRBD2; clone size: -; V gene: TRBV30; J gene: TRBJ2-5
CDR3 protein: CASSLVGSNMNTEAFF; CDR3 DNA: TGCGCCAGCAGCTTGGTGGGGTCTAACATGAACACTGAAGCTTTCTTT; D gene: -; clone size: -; V gene: TRBV5-1; J gene: TRBJ1-1
CDR3 protein: CASRHGTGRNQPQHF; CDR3 DNA: TGTGCCAGCAGGCACGGGACAGGCCGCAATCAGCCCCAGCATTTT; D gene: TRBD1; clone size: -; V gene: TRBV28; J gene: TRBJ1-5
CDR3 protein: CASSQATTGEQYF; CDR3 DNA: TGTGCCAGCAGCCAAGCGACAACGGGGGAGCAGTACTTC; D gene: -; clone size: -; V gene: TRBV3-1/TRBV3-2; J gene: TRBJ2-7
CDR3 protein: CATSRPEGNEQFF; CDR3 DNA: TGTGCCACCAGCAGACCCGAGGGGAATGAGCAGTTCTTC; D gene: -; clone size: -; V gene: TRBV15; J gene: TRBJ2-1
CDR3 protein: CASSSTGQGASQPQHF; CDR3 DNA: TGTGCCAGTAGTTCAACGGGACAGGGGGCAAGTCAGCCCCAGCATTTT; D gene: TRBD1; clone size: -; V gene: TRBV19; J gene: TRBJ1-5
CDR3 protein: CASSQEWDNLGEQFF; CDR3 DNA: TGTGCCAGCAGCCAAGAATGGGACAACTTGGGGGAGCAGTTCTTC; D gene: -; clone size: -; V gene: TRBV4-2; J gene: TRBJ2-1
CDR3 protein: CASSPKTGGLLEQFF; CDR3 DNA: TGTGCCAGTAGTCCCAAGACAGGGGGTCTCTTGGAGCAGTTCTTC; D gene: TRBD1; clone size: few; V gene: TRBV19; J gene: TRBJ2-1
CDR3 protein: CASSQDGSAYQETQYF; CDR3 DNA: TGCGCCAGCAGCCAAGATGGGAGCGCGTACCAAGAGACCCAGTACTTC; D gene: -; clone size: -; V gene: TRBV4-1; J gene: TRBJ2-5
CDR3 protein: CASSLAAIQETQYF; CDR3 DNA: TGTGCCAGCAGCTTAGCGGCCATCCAAGAGACCCAGTACTTC; D gene: -; clone size: -; V gene: TRBV7-2; J gene: TRBJ2-5
CDR3 protein: CASSLSFVYGTQASNTGELFF; CDR3 DNA: TGTGCCAGCTCGTTGTCGTTCGTCTACGGGACACAAGCTTCGAACACCGGGGAGCTGTTTTTT; D gene: -; clone size: once; V gene: TRBV18; J gene: TRBJ2-2
CDR3 protein: CASSPGVGRPSNQPQHF; CDR3 DNA: TGTGCCAGCTCGCCGGGAGTAGGGCGCCCAAGCAATCAGCCCCAGCATTTT; D gene: -; clone size: -; V gene: TRBV18; J gene: TRBJ1-5
CDR3 protein: CASSARDDQETQYF; CDR3 DNA: TGTGCCAGCAGCGCCCGGGACGACCAAGAGACCCAGTACTTC; D gene: -; clone size: -; V gene: TRBV7-8; J gene: TRBJ2-5
CDR3 protein: CASRPAAGTSAFF; CDR3 DNA: TGTGCCAGCAGGCCTGCGGCCGGTACAAGTGCTTTCTTT; D gene: -; clone size: -; V gene: TRBV6-6; J gene: TRBJ1-1